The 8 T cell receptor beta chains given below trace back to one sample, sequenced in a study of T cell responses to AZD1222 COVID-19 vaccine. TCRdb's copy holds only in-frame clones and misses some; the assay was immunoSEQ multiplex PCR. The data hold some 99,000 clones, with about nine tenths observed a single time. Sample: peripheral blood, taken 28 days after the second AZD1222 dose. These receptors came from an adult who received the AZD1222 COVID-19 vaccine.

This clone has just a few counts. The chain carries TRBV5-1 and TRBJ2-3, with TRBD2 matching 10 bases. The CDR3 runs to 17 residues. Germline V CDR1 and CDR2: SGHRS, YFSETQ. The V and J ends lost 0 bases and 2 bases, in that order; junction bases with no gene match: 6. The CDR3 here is CASSLGLAGDITDTQYF. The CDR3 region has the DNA TGCGCCAGCAGCTTGGGCCTAGCGGGAGACATCACAGATACGCAGTATTTT.

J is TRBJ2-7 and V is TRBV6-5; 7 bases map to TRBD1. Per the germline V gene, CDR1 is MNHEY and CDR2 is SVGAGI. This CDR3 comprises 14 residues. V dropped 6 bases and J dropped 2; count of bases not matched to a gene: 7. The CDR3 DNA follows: TGTGCCAGCAGACCCAGGACAGGTCCCTACGAGCAGTACTTC. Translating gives CASRPRTGPYEQYF.

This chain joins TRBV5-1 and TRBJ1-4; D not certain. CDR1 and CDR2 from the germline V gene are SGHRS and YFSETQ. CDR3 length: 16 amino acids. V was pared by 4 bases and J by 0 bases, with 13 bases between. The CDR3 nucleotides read TGCGCCAGCAGCCTCCGGGCGGTTGCAACTAATGAAAAACTGTTTTTT. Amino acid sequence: CASSLRAVATNEKLFF. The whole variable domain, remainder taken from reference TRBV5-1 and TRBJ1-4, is KAGVTQTPRYLIKTRGQQVTLSCSPISGHRSVSWYQQTPGQGLQFLFEYFSETQRNKGNFPGRFSGRQFSNSRSEMNVSTLELGDSALYLCASSLRAVATNEKLFFGSGTQLSVL.

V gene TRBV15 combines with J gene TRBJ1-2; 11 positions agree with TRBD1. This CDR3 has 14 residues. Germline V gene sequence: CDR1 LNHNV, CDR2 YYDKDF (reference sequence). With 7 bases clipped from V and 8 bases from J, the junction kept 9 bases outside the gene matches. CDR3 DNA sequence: TGTGCCACCAAGGGAGGACAGGGGGCAGTGGGCTACACCTTC. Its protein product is CATKGGQGAVGYTF.

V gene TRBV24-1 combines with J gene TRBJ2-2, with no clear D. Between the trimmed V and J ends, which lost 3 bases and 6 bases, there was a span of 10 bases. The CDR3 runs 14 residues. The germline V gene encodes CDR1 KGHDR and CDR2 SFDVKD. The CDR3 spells CATSDLLKAGELFF. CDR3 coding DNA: TGTGCCACCAGTGATCTCCTGAAGGCCGGGGAGCTGTTTTTT.

The CDR3 spells CASSQGAGGSVATNEKLFF. In nucleotides, the CDR3 is TGCGCCAGCAGCCAAGGGGCCGGCGGAAGCGTCGCAACTAATGAAAAACTGTTTTTT. This sequence joins TRBV4-1 and TRBJ1-4; D unresolved. V was shortened by 1 base and J by 0 bases, with 18 bases between the two germline ends. Germline assignment: CDR1 MGHRA and CDR2 YSYEKL. The CDR3 loop spans 19 amino acids.

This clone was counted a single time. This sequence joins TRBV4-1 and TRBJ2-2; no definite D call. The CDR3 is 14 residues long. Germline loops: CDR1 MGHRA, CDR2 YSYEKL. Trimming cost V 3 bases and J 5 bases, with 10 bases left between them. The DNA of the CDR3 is TGCGCCAGCAGCCACGAAGGTAGAACCGGGGAGCTGTTTTTT. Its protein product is CASSHEGRTGELFF.

The CDR3 here is CASSIHQGNEQYF. Here the CDR3 DNA reads TGTGCCAGCAGTATTCATCAGGGTAACGAGCAGTACTTC. The chain couples TRBV27 to TRBJ2-7; D may be TRBD1 (5 bases). The CDR3 is made up of 13 amino acids. V lost 5 bases and J lost 5, with 13 bases in between. Per germline, CDR1 MNHEY and CDR2 SMNVEV (reference sequence).